The 9 T cell receptor beta chains given below trace back to one sample, sequenced in a study of cytomegalovirus exposure and HLA in healthy donors. Sequenced by immunoSEQ multiplex PCR; TCRdb stores in-frame clones only, minus some. The sample includes over 250,000 clones, 75% to 90% of them seen just once. Sequencing was performed on PBMCs. The receptors were gathered from a woman aged 25 to 39 in good health and CMV-seropositive.

V usage is TRBV7-9 and J usage is TRBJ2-3; 9 nucleotides agree with TRBD2. Germline V gene data show CDR1 as SEHNR and CDR2 as FQNEAQ (reference sequence). The CDR3 consists of 14 residues. Germline trimming cut 1 base from V and 6 bases from J; bases unmatched to any gene: 2. CDR3 DNA sequence: TGTGCCAGCAGCTTAGAGCGGGGGGACGATACGCAGTATTTT. Its protein product is CASSLERGDDTQYF.

The J gene is TRBJ2-1, the V gene TRBV29-1, with TRBD2 matching 8 bases. The CDR3 extends over 12 amino acids. Trimming at V came to 7 bases and at J to 7 bases, leaving 6 bases not matched to a gene. The germline V gene encodes CDR1 SQVTM and CDR2 ANQGSEA. CDR3 bases: TGCAGCGGTATGCGGGGGGAAAATGAGCAGTTCTTC. Amino acids: CSGMRGENEQFF.

This clone was seen once. The chain is built from TRBV18 and TRBJ1-5; no reliable D call. Looked up from germline, CDR1 is KGHSH and CDR2 is LQKENI. The germline V and J ends were trimmed by 4 bases and 2 bases, with 9 bases remaining between them. The CDR3 sequence is 14 residues long. The CDR3 DNA is TGTGCCAGCTCACGAGACCAGGGCAATCAGCCCCAGCATTTT. Its translation: CASSRDQGNQPQHF.

CDR3 coding DNA: TGTGCCAGCACCGCGACTAGGGCGGACACCGGGGAGCTGTTTTTT. It encodes CASTATRADTGELFF. This chain connects TRBV11-2 to TRBJ2-2; TRBD2 might be the D (6 bases). The CDR3 has 15 residues. V was pared by 7 bases and J by 3 bases, with 15 bases between. The germline gives CDR1 SGHAT, CDR2 FQNNGV.

This clone was recorded only once. V and J are TRBV14 and TRBJ2-5; no reliable D call. Germline CDR1 SGHDN, CDR2 FVKESK. CDR3 size: 15 residues. Trimming pared 1 base from V and 5 bases from J, leaving 14 bases between. The CDR3 region is CASSQAIIGVETQYF. DNA of the CDR3: TGTGCCAGCAGCCAAGCTATAATTGGGGTGGAGACCCAGTACTTC.

The rearrangement uses TRBV20-1 and TRBJ1-2, with D possibly matching TRBD1 (6 bases). V was shortened by 6 bases and J by 8 bases, with 13 bases between the two germline ends. CDR1 is DFQATT and CDR2 is SNEGSKA in the germline V gene (reference sequence). The CDR3 totals 11 residues. This chain's CDR3 is CSAITGTGYTF. The CDR3 region has the DNA TGCAGTGCGATTACAGGGACCGGCTACACCTTC.

In its sample, this clone was seen a few times. This sequence joins TRBV5-1 and TRBJ1-6, with D perhaps matching TRBD1 (5 bases). CDR3 length: 15 amino acids. Trimming cost V 1 base and J 4 bases, with 9 bases left between them. Germline V gene sequence: CDR1 SGHRS, CDR2 YFSETQ. The CDR3, as DNA: TGCGCCAGCAGCTTGTCAGGGAGTTATAATTCACCCCTCCACTTT. Translating gives CASSLSGSYNSPLHF.

This chain joins TRBV28 and TRBJ1-2; D remains unclear. Germline V CDR1 and CDR2: MDHEN, SYDVKM. The CDR3 totals 14 residues. Between the trimmed V and J ends, which lost 5 bases and 4 bases, there was a span of 14 bases. CDR3 protein: CASSIRGGFYGYTF. For the CDR3, the DNA is TGTGCCAGCAGTATCCGGGGTGGATTCTATGGCTACACCTTC.

This clone was recorded once. Other DNA sequences in this sample translate to the same CDR3. The J gene is TRBJ2-7, the V gene TRBV5-1; D gene unclear. Deletions cut 0 bases from V and 1 base from J, with 5 bases between. The length of the CDR3 is 13 residues. Germline loops: CDR1 SGHRS, CDR2 YFSETQ. The CDR3 loop is CASSLGSSYEQYF. CDR3 DNA sequence: TGCGCCAGCAGCTTGGGCAGTTCCTACGAGCAGTACTTC. Using reference TRBV5-1 and TRBJ2-7 for the parts outside the CDR3, the full variable domain is KAGVTQTPRYLIKTRGQQVTLSCSPISGHRSVSWYQQTPGQGLQFLFEYFSETQRNKGNFPGRFSGRQFSNSRSEMNVSTLELGDSALYLCASSLGSSYEQYFGPGTRLTVT.